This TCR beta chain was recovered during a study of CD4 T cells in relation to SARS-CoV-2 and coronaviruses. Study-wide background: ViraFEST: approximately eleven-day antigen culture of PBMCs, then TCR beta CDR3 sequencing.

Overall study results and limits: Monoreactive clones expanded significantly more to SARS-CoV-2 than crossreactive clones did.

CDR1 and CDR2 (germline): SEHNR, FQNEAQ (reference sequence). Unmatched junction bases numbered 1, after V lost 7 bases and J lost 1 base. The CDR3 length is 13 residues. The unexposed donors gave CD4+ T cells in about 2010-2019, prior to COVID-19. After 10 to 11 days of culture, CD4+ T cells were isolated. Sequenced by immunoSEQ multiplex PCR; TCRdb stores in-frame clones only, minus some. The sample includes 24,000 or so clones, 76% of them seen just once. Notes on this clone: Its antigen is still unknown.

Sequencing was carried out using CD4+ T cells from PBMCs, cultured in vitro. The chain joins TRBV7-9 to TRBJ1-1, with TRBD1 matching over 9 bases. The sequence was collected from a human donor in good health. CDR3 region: CASTDRGNTEAFF. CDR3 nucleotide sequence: TGTGCCAGCACGGACAGGGGGAACACTGAAGCTTTCTTT.